The clone carrying this T cell receptor (beta chain) has just a few counts. This sample was included in a study of glioma-infiltrating T cells. TCR alpha and beta CDR3 regions were amplified from RNA using iRepertoire nested multiplex PCR. MiXCR, run by TCRdb on the multiplex PCR reads, gives a single entry per CDR3 protein. This table has around 120,000 distinct CDR3 sequences, around 23% appearing once. The V and J ends lost 2 bases and 5 bases, in that order; junction bases with no gene match: 5. The CDR3 is 14 residues long. Germline V gives CDR1 LGHDT, CDR2 YNNKEL (reference sequence). This chain uses TRBV3-1 with TRBJ1-1; 7 bases align to TRBD1. The receptor comes from a human donor with low-grade glioma or glioblastoma, undergoing nonglioma brain surgery, or in good health (not recorded which). Material: glioma tissue, nonneoplastic brain tissue, or PBMCs (not recorded which). CDR3 sequence reads: CASSQSGTVTEAFF. CDR3 DNA sequence: TGTGCCAGCAGCCAATCCGGGACAGTTACTGAAGCTTTCTTT.